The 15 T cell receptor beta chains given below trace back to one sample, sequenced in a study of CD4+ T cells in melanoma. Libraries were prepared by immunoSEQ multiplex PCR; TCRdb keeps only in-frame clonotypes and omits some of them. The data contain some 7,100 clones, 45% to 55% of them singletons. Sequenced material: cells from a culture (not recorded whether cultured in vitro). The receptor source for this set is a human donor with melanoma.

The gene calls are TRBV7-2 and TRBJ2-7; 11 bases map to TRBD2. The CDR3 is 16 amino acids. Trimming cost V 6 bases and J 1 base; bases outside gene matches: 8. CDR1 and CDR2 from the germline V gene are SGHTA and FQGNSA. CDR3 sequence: CASRLSGGANSYEQYF. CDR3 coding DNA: TGTGCCAGCAGACTTAGCGGGGGGGCCAATTCCTACGAGCAGTACTTC.

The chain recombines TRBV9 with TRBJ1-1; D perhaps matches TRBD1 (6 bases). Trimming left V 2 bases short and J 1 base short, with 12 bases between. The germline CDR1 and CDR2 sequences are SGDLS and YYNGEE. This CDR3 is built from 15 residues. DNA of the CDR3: TGTGCCAGCAGCGTCTACCCGGGACAGAACACTGAAGCTTTCTTT. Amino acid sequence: CASSVYPGQNTEAFF.

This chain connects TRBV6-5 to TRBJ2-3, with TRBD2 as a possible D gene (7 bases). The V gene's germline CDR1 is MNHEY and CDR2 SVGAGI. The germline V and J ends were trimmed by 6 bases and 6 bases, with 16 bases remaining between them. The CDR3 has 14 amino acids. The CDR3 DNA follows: TGTGCCAGCAGCCTCTCGGGGGGCGGGGATACGCAGTATTTT. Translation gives CASSLSGGGDTQYF.

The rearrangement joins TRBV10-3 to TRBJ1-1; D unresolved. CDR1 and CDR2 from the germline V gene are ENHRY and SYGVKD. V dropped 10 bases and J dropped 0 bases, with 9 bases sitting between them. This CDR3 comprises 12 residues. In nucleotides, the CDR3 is TGTGCCACGAAGACCTTGAACACTGAAGCTTTCTTT. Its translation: CATKTLNTEAFF.

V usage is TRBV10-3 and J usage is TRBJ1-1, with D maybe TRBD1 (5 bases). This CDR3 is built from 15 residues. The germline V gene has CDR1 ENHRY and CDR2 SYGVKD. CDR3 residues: CAPPMPPGRGTEAFF. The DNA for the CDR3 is TGTGCACCCCCGATGCCCCCAGGGAGAGGGACTGAAGCTTTCTTT.

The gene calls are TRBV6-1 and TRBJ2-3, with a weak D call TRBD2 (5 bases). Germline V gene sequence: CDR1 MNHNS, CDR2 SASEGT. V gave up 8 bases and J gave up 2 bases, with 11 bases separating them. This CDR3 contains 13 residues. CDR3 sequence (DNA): TGTGCCAGCCCGGGGATAAACACAGATACGCAGTATTTT. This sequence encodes CASPGINTDTQYF.

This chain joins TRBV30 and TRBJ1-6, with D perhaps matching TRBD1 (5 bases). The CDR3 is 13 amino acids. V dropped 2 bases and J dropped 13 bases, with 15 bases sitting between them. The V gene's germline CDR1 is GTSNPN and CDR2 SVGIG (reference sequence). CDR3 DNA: TGTGCCTGGAGTCGGGACTCAGCGGCCCCCCTCCACTTT. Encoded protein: CAWSRDSAAPLHF.

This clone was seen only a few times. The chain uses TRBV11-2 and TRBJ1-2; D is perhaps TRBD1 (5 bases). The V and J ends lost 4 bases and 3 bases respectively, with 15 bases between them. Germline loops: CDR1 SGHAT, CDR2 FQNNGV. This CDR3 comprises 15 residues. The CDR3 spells CASSSYRSRDYGYTF. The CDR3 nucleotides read TGTGCCAGCAGCTCATACAGGTCCCGAGACTATGGCTACACCTTC.

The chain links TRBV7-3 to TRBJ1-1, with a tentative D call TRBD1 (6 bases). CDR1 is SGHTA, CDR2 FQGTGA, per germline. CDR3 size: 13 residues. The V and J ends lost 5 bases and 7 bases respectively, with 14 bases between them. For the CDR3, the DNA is TGTGCCAGCAGCCCGACCCCGGACAGTGAAGCTTTCTTT. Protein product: CASSPTPDSEAFF.

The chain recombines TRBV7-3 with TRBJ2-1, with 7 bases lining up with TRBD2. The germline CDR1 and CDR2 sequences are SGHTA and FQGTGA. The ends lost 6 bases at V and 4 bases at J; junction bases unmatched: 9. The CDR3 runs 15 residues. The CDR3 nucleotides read TGTGCCAGCAGTCCCAGGAGAGCGGGGTACAATGAGCAGTTCTTC. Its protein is CASSPRRAGYNEQFF.

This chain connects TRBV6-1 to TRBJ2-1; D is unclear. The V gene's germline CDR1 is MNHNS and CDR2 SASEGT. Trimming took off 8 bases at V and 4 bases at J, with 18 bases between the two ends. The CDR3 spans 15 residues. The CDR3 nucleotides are TGTGCCAGCGAGTCTGGGAACCAAGGGTACAATGAGCAGTTCTTC. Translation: CASESGNQGYNEQFF.

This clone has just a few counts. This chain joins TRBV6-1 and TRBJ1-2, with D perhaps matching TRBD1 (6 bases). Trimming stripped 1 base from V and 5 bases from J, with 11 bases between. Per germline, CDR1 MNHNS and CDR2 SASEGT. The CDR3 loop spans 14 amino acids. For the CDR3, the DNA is TGTGCCAGCAGTGAAGGCGGGACAACTTATGGCTACACCTTC. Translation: CASSEGGTTYGYTF.

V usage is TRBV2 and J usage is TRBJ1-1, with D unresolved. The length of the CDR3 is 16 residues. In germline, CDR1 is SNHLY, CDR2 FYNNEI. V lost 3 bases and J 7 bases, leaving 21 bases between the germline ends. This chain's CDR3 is CASSDPYQGRELEAFF. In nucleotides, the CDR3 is TGTGCCAGCAGTGACCCCTATCAAGGTCGGGAACTTGAAGCTTTCTTT.

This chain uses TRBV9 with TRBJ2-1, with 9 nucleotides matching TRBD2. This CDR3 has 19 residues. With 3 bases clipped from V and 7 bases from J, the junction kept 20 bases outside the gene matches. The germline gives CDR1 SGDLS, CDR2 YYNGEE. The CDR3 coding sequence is TGTGCCAGCAGCGCCAATCCCTGGGGGAGCGGGGGGCAGAAGAATGAGCAGTTCTTC. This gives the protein CASSANPWGSGGQKNEQFF.

CDR3 DNA sequence: TGTGCCAGCATCCGACAGGGCGATTGTCTGAATTCACCCCTCCACTTT. Translating it yields CASIRQGDCLNSPLHF. The rearrangement links TRBV11-3 to TRBJ1-6; 7 bases are shared with TRBD1. CDR1 is SGHNT, CDR2 YENEEA, per germline. V gave up 7 bases and J gave up 7 bases; unmatched junction bases: 13. This CDR3 spans 16 amino acids.